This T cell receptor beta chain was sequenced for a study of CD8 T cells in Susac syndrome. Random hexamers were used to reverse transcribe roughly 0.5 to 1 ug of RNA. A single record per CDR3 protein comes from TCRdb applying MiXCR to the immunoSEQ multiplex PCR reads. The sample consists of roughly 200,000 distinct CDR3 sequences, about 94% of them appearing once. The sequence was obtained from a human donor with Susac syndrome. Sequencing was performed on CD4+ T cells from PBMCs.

This CDR3 reads CATSDPKARTYEQYF. The CDR3 bases are TGTGCCACCAGTGATCCCAAAGCACGTACCTACGAGCAGTACTTC. The chain combines TRBV24-1 with TRBJ2-7; D uncertain. This CDR3 is built from 15 residues. The V end was cut by 3 bases, the J end by 2 bases, with 13 bases between. Looked up from germline, CDR1 is KGHDR and CDR2 is SFDVKD.